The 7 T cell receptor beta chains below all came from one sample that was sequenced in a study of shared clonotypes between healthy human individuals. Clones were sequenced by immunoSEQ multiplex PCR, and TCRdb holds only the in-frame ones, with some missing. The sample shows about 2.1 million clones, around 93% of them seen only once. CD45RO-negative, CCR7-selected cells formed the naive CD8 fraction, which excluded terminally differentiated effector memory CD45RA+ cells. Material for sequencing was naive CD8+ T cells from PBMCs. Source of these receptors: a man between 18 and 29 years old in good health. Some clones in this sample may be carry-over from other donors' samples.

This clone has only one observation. CDR3: CAIKTGFKNTEAFF. As DNA, the CDR3 is TGTGCCATCAAGACTGGTTTTAAGAACACTGAAGCTTTCTTT. The chain is built from TRBV10-3 and TRBJ1-1; D unresolved. This CDR3 region has 14 residues. Trimming removed 7 bases at V and 1 base at J, with 13 bases between. Per the germline V gene, CDR1 is ENHRY and CDR2 is SYGVKD.

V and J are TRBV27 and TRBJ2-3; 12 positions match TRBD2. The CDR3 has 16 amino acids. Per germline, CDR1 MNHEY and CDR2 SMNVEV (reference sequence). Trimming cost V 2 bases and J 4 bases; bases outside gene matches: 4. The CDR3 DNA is TGTGCCAGCAGTTTAGCCCTAGCGGGAGGGGCAGATACGCAGTATTTT. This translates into CASSLALAGGADTQYF.

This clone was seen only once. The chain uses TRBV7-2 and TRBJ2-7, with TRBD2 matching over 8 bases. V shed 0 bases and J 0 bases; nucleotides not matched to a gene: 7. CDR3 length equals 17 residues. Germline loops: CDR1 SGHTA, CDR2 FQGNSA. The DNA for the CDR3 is TGTGCCAGCAGCTTAGCTAGCGGGGCTCCGAGCTCCTACGAGCAGTACTTC. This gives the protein CASSLASGAPSSYEQYF.

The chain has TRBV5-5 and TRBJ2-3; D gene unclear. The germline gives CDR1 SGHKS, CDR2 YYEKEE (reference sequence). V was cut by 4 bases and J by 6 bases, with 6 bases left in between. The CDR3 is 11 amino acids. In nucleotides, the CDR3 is TGTGCCAGCAGCCATGGGGATACGCAGTATTTT. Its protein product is CASSHGDTQYF.

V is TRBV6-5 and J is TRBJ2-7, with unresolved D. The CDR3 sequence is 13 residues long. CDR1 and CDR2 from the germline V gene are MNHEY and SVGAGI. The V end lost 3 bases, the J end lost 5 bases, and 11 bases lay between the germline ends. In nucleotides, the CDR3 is TGTGCCAGCAGTTATGTCGGGCGGCACGAGCAGTACTTC. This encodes CASSYVGRHEQYF.

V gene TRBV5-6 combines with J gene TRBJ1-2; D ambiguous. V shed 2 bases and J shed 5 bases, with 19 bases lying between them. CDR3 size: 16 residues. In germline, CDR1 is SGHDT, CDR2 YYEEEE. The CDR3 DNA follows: TGTGCCAGCAGCTTAATGCAAGCCACACTATTTTATGGCTACACCTTC. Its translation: CASSLMQATLFYGYTF.

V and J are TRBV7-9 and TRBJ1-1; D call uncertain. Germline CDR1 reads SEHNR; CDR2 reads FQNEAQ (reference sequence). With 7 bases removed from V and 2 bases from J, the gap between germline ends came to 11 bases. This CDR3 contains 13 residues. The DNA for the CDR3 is TGTGCCAGCATCGGGCCAGGCAACACTGAAGCTTTCTTT. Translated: CASIGPGNTEAFF.